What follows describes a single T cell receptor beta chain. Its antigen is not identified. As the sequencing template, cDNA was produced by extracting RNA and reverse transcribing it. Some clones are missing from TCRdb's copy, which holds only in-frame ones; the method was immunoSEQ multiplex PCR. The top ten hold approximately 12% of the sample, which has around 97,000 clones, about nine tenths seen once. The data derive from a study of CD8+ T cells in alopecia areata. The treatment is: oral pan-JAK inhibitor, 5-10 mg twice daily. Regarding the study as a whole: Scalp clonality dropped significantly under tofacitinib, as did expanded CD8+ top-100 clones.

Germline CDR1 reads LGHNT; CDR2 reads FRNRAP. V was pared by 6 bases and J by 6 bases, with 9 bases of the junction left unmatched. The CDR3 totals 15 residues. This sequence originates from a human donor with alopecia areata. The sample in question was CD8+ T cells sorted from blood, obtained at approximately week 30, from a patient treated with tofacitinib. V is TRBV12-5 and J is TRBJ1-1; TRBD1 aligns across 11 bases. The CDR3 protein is CASGGQGARVSEAFF. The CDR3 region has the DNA TGTGCTAGTGGAGGACAGGGGGCCCGCGTGTCTGAAGCTTTCTTT. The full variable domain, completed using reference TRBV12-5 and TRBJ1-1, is DARVTQTPRHKVTEMGQEVTMRCQPILGHNTVFWYRQTMMQGLELLAYFRNRAPLDDSGMPKDRFSAEMPDATLATLKIQPSEPRDSAVYFCASGGQGARVSEAFFGQGTRLTVV.